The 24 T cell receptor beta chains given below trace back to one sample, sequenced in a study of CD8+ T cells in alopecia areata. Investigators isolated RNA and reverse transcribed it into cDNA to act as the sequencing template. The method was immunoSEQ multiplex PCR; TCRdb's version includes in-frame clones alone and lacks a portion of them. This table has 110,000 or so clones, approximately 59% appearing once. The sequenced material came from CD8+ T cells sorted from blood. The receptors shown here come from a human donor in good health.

The CDR3 loop reads CASSLMKGIEQFF. DNA for the CDR3: TGTGCCAGCAGCTTAATGAAGGGGATTGAGCAGTTCTTC. V is TRBV7-8 and J is TRBJ2-1; tentative D call: TRBD1 (5 bases). The length of the CDR3 is 13 residues. Germline V gene data show CDR1 as SGHVS and CDR2 as FQNEAQ. Trimming took off 2 bases at V and 9 bases at J, with 11 bases between the two ends.

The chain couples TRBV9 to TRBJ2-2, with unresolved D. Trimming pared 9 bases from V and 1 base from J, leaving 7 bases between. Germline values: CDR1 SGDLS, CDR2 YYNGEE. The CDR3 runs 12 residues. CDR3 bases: TGTGCCACCACGGGGAACACCGGGGAGCTGTTTTTT. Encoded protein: CATTGNTGELFF.

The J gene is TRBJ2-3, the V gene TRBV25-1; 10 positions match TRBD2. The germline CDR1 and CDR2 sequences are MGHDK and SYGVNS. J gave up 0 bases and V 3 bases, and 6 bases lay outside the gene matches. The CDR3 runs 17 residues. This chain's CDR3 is CASSDASGGFSTDTQYF. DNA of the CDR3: TGTGCCAGCAGTGACGCTAGCGGGGGATTTAGCACAGATACGCAGTATTTT.

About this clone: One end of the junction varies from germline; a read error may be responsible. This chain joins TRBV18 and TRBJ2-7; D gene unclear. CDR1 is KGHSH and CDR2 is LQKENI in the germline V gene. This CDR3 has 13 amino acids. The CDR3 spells CASSPPETYEQCF. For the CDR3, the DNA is TGTGCCAGCTCACCACCAGAAACCTACGAGCAGTGCTTC.

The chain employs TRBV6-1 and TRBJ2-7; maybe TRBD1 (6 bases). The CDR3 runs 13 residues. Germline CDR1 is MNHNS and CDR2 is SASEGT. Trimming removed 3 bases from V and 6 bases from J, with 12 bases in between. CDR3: CASSDGGMSEQYF. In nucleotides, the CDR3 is TGTGCCAGCAGTGATGGGGGCATGAGCGAGCAGTACTTC.

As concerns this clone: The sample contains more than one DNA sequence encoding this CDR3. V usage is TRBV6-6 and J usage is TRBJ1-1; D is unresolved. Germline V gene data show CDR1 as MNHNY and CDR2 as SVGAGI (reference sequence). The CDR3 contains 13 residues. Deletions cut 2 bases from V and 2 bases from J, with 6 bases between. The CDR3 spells CASSYGSNTEAFF. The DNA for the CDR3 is TGTGCCAGCAGTTACGGCAGCAACACTGAAGCTTTCTTT.

CDR3 protein: CASSFTLEGGMNTEAFF. The DNA of the CDR3 is TGTGCCAGCAGCTTCACTTTAGAGGGGGGGATGAACACTGAAGCTTTCTTT. The rearrangement uses TRBV7-8 and TRBJ1-1; perhaps TRBD1 as D (6 bases). Trimming left V 3 bases short and J 0 bases short, with 17 bases between. The CDR3 extends over 17 amino acids. In germline, CDR1 is SGHVS, CDR2 FQNEAQ. The full variable domain, completed using reference TRBV7-8 and TRBJ1-1, is GAGVSQSPRYKVAKRGQDVALRCDPISGHVSLFWYQQALGQGPEFLTYFQNEAQLDKSGLPSDRFFAERPEGSVSTLKIQRTQQEDSAVYLCASSFTLEGGMNTEAFFGQGTRLTVV.

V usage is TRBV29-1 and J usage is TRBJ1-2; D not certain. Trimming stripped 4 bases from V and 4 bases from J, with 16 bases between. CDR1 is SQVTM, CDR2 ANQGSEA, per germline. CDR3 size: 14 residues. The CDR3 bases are TGCAGCGTTGTTTACCCTACGAGCGCCTATGGCTACACCTTC. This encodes CSVVYPTSAYGYTF.

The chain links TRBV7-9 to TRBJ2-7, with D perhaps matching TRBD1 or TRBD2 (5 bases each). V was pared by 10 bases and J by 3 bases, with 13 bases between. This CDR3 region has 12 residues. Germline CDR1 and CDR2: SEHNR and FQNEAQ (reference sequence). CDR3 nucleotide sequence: TGTGCCACCAGTGGGGGTCTCTACGAGCAGTACTTC. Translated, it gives CATSGGLYEQYF.

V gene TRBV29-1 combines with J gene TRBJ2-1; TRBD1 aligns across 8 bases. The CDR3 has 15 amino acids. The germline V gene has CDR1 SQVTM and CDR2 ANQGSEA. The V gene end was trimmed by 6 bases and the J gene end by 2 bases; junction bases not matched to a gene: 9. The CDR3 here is CSVPHRGITYNEQFF. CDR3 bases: TGCAGCGTCCCTCACAGGGGGATAACCTACAATGAGCAGTTCTTC.

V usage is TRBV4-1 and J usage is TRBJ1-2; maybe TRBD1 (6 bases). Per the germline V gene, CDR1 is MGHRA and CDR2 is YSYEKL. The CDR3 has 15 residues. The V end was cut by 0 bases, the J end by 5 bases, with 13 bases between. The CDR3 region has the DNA TGCGCCAGCAGCCAAGAAGGGGGTGATAGGTATGGCTACACCTTC. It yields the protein CASSQEGGDRYGYTF.

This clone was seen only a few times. The CDR3 coding sequence is TGTGCTAGTGGTTTGGTGGCAGGGCAGAACACTGAAGCTTTCTTT. Its translation: CASGLVAGQNTEAFF. The V and J genes are TRBV12-5 and TRBJ1-1; tentatively, D is TRBD1 (5 bases). The length of the CDR3 is 15 residues. The germline gives CDR1 LGHNT, CDR2 FRNRAP. Trimming cost V 0 bases and J 1 base, with 9 bases left between them.

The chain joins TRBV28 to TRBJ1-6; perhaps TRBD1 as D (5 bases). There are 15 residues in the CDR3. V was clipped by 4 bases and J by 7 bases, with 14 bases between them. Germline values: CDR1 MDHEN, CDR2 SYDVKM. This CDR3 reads CASSSTGTENSPLHF. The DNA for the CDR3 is TGTGCCAGCAGTTCTACCGGGACGGAAAATTCACCCCTCCACTTT.

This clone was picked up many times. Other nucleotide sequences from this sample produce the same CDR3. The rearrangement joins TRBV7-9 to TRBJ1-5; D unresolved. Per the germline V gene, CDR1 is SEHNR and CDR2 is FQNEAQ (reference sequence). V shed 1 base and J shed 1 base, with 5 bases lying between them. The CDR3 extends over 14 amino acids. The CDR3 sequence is CASSLGASNQPQHF. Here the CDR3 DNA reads TGTGCCAGCAGCTTAGGAGCCAGCAATCAGCCCCAGCATTTT.

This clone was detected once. CDR3 DNA: TGCAGCGTGACCGGGACAGGGAACACCGGGGAGCTGTTTTTT. Amino acid sequence: CSVTGTGNTGELFF. The chain carries TRBV29-1 and TRBJ2-2, with 8 positions matching TRBD1. CDR3 length: 14 amino acids. J lost 1 base, V lost 6 bases, and 4 bases had no gene match. Per germline, CDR1 SQVTM and CDR2 ANQGSEA.

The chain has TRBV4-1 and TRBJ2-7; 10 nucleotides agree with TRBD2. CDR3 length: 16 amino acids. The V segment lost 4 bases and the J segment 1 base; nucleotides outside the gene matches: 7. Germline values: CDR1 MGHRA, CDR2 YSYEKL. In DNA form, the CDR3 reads TGCGCCAGCAGCCCGAGCGGGGGGGGCTCATCCTACGAGCAGTACTTC. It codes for CASSPSGGGSSYEQYF.

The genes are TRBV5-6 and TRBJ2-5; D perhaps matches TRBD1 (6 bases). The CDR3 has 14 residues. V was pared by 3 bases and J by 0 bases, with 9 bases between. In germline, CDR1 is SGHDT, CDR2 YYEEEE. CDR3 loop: CASSWGHNQETQYF. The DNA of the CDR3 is TGTGCCAGCAGCTGGGGACATAACCAAGAGACCCAGTACTTC.

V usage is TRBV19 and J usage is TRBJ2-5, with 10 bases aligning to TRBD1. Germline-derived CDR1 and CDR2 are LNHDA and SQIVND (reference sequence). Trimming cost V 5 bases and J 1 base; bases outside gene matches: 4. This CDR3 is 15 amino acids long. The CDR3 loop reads CASSPRTGGQETQYF. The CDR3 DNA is TGTGCCAGTAGTCCAAGGACAGGGGGCCAAGAGACCCAGTACTTC.

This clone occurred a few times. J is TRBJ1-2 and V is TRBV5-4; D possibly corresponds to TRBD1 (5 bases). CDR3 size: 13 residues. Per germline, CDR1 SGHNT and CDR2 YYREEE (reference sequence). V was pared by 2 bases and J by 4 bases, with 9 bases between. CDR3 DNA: TGTGCCAGCAGCTTAGGGGATGGCTATGGCTACACCTTC. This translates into CASSLGDGYGYTF. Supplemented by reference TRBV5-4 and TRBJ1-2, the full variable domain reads ETGVTQSPTHLIKTRGQQVTLRCSSQSGHNTVSWYQQALGQGPQFIFQYYREEENGRGNFPPRFSGLQFPNYSSELNVNALELDDSALYLCASSLGDGYGYTFGSGTRLTVV.

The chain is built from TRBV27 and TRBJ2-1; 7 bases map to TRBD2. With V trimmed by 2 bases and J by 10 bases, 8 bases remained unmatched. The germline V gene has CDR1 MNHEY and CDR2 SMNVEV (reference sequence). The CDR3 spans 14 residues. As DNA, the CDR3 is TGTGCCAGCAGTTTAAGTATAGTGCGGGGGGAGCAGTTCTTC. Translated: CASSLSIVRGEQFF.

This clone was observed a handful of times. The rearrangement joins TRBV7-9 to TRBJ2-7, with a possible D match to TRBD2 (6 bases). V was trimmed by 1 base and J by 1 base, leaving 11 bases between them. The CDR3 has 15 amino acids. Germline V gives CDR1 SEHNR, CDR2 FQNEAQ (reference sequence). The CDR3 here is CASSLERLGSYEQYF. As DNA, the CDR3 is TGTGCCAGCAGCTTAGAGAGACTAGGGTCCTACGAGCAGTACTTC.

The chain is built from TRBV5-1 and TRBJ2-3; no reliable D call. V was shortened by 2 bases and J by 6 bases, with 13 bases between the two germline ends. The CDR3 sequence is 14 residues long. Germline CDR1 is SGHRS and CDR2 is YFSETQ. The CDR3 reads CASSLVGWLDTQYF. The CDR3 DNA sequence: TGCGCCAGCAGCTTAGTAGGTTGGTTGGATACGCAGTATTTT.

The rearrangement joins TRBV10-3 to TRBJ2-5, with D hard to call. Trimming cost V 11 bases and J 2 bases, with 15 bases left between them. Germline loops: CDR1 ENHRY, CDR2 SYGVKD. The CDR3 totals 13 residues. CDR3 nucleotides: TGTGCCGCGAAAGCTGACTCACAAGAGACCCAGTACTTC. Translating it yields CAAKADSQETQYF.

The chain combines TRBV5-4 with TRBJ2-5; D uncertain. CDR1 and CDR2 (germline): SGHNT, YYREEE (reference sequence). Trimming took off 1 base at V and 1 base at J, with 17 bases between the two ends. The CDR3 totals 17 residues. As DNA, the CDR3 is TGTGCCAGCAGCTTGTACGGCACTCCCGCGACCCAAGAGACCCAGTACTTC. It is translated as CASSLYGTPATQETQYF.